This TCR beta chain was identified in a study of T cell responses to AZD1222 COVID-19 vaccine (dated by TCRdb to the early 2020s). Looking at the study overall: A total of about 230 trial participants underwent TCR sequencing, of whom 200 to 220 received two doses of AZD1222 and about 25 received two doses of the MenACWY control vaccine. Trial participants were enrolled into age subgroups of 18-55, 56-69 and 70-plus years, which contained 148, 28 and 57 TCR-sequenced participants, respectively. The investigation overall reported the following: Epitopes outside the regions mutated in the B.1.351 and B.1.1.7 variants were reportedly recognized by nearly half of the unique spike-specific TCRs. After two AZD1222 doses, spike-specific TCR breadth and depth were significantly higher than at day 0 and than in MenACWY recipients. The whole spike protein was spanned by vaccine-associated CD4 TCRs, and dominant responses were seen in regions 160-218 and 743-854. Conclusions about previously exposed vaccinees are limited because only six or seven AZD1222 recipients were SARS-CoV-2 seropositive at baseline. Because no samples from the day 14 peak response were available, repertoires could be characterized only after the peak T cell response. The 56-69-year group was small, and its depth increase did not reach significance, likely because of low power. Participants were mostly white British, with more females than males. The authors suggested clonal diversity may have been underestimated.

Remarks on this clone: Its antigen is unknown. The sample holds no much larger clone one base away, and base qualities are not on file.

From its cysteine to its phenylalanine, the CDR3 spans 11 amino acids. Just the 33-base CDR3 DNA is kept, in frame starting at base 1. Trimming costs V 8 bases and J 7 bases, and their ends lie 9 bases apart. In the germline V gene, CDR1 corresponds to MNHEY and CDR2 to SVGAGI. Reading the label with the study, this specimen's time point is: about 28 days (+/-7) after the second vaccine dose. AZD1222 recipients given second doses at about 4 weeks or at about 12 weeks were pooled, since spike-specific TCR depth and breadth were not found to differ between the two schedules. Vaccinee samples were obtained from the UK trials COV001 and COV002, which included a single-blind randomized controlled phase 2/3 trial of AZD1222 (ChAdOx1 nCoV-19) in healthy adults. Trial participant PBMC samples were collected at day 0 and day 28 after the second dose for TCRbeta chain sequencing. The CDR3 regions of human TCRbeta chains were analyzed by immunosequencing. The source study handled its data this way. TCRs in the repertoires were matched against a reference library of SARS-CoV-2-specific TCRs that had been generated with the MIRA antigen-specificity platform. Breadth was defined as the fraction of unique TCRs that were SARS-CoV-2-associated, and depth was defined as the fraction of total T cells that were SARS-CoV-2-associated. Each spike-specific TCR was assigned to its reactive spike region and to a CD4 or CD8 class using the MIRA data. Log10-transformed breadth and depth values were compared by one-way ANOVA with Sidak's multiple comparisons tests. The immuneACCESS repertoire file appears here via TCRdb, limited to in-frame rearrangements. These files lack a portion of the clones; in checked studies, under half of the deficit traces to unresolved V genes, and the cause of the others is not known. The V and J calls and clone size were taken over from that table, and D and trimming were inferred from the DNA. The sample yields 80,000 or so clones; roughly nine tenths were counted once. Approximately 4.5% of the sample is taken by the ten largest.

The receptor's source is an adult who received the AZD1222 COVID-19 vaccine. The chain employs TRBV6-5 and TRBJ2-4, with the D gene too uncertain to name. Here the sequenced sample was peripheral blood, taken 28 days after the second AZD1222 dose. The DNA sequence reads TGTGCCAGCCTCGACTGGAACATTCAGTACTTC. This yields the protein CASLDWNIQYF.